These 5 T cell receptor beta chains came from one sample sequenced in a study of shared clonotypes between healthy human individuals. Method: immunoSEQ multiplex PCR; TCRdb's copy keeps in-frame clones and lacks some. The table lists about 360,000 clones, more than 60% of them singletons. Sequenced sample: memory CD4+ T cells sorted from blood. Sample subset: CD45RA-negative fraction. These receptors were collected from a man under 40 in good health.

About this clone: A much larger clone is a single base away; this may be a read error. Other DNA sequences in this sample translate to the same CDR3. The chain links TRBV7-9 to TRBJ2-5; D is ambiguous. Germline V gene lookup returns CDR1 SEHNR and CDR2 FQNEAQ (reference sequence). The CDR3 runs to 11 residues. Between the trimmed V and J ends, which lost 4 bases and 3 bases, there was a span of 3 bases. CDR3 residues: CASSYEETQYF. The CDR3 bases are TGTGCCAGCAGCTACGAAGAGACCCAGTACTTC.

The CDR3: CASSQGPNTGELFF. The CDR3 DNA reads as TGCGCCAGCAGCCAAGGACCAAACACCGGGGAGCTGTTTTTT. This chain uses TRBV4-3 with TRBJ2-2; no reliable D call. This CDR3 has 14 amino acids. Trimming took 1 base from V and 2 from J, leaving 5 bases between them. Germline CDR1 LGHNA, CDR2 YSLEER.

V usage is TRBV7-9 and J usage is TRBJ2-2; D may be TRBD2 (6 bases). Trimming shortened V by 1 base and J by 5 bases, and 8 bases separated the two germline ends. This CDR3 has 14 residues. Germline CDR1 is SEHNR and CDR2 is FQNEAQ (reference sequence). The CDR3 coding sequence is TGTGCCAGCAGCTTAGTAGCGGTGACCGGGGAGCTGTTTTTT. The encoded protein is CASSLVAVTGELFF. Full variable domain (missing parts from reference TRBV7-9 and TRBJ2-2): DTGVSQNPRHKITKRGQNVTFRCDPISEHNRLYWYRQTLGQGPEFLTYFQNEAQLEKSRLLSDRFSAERPKGSFSTLEIQRTEQGDSAMYLCASSLVAVTGELFFGEGSRLTVL.

The chain uses TRBV6-1 and TRBJ1-2; a weak D match, TRBD1 (5 bases). The CDR3 contains 15 residues. The V end was cut by 0 bases, the J end by 4 bases, with 12 bases between. The germline V gene encodes CDR1 MNHNS and CDR2 SASEGT. CDR3 in DNA: TGTGCCAGCAGTGAAGCCCGGACACCCCTCTATGGCTACACCTTC. Its translation: CASSEARTPLYGYTF.

CDR3 protein: CSVDERGTDTQYF. The CDR3 bases are TGCAGCGTTGATGAGCGGGGGACAGATACGCAGTATTTT. The chain has TRBV29-1 and TRBJ2-3, with TRBD2 matching 8 bases. Germline lookup yields CDR1 SQVTM and CDR2 ANQGSEA. The CDR3 runs 13 residues. Trimming removed 3 bases from V and 3 bases from J; junction bases left unmatched: 2.